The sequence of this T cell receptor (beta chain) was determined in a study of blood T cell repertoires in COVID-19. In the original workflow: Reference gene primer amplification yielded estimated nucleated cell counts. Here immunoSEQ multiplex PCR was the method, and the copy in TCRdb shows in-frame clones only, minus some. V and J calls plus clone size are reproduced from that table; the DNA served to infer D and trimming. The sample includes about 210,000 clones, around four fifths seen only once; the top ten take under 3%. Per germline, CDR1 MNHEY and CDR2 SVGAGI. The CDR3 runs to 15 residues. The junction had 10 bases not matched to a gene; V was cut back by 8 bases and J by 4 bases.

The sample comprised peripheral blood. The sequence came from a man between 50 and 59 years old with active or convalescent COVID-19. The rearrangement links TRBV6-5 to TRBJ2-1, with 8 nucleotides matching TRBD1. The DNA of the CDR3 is TGTGCCAGCCGGGAACAGGGGGTTCTTTACAATGAGCAGTTCTTC. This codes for CASREQGVLYNEQFF.